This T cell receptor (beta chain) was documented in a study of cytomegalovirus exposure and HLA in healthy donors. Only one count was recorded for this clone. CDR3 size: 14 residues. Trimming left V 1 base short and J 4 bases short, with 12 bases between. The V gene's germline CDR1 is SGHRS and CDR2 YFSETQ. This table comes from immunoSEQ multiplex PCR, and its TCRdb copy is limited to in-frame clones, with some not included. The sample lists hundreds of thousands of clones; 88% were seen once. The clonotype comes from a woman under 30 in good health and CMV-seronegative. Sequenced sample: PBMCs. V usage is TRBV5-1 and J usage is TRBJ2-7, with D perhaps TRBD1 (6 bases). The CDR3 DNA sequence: TGCGCCAGCAGCTTGTCTACAGGGAGTTACGAGCAGTACTTC. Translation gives CASSLSTGSYEQYF.